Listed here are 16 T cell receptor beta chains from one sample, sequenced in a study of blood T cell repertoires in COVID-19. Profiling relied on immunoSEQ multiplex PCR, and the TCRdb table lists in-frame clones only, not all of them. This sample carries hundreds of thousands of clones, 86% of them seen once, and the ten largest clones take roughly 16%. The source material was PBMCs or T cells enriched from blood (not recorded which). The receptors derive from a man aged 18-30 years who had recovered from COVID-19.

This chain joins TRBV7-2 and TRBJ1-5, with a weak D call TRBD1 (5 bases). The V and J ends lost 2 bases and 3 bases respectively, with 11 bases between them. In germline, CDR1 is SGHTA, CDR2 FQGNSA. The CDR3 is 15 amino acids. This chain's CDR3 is CASSLIGADNQPQHF. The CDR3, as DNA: TGTGCCAGCAGCTTAATTGGGGCAGACAATCAGCCCCAGCATTTT.

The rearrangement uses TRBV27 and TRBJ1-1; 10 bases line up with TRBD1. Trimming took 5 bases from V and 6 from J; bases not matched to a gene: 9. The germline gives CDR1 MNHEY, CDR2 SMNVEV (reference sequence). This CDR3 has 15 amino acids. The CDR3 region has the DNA TGTGCCAGCAGTCCTAGGGACAGGGGTTATCCTGAAGCTTTCTTT. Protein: CASSPRDRGYPEAFF.

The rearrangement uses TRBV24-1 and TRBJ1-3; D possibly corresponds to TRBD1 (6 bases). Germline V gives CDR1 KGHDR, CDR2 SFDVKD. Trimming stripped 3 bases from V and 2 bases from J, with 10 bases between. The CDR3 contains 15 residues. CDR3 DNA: TGTGCCACCAGTGATCCAGGGGTCGCTGGAAACACCATATATTTT. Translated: CATSDPGVAGNTIYF.

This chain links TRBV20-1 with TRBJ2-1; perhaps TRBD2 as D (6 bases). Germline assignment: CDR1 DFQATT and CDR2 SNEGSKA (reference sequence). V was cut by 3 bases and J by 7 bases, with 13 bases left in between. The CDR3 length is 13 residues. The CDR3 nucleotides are TGCAGTGCTAGTCGTAATAGCGGTAATGAGCAGTTCTTC. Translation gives CSASRNSGNEQFF.

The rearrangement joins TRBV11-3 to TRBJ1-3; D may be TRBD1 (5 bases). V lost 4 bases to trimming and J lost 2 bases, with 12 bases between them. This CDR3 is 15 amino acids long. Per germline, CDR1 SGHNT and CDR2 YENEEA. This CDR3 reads CASSSQGPAGNTIYF. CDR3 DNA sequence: TGTGCCAGCAGCTCTCAGGGTCCCGCTGGAAACACCATATATTTT.

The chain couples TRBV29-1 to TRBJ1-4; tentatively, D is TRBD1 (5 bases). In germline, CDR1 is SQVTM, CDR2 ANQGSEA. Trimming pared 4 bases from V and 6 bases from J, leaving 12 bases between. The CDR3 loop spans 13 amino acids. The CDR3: CSVVGQRDEKLFF. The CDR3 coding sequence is TGCAGCGTTGTGGGGCAGAGAGATGAAAAACTGTTTTTT.

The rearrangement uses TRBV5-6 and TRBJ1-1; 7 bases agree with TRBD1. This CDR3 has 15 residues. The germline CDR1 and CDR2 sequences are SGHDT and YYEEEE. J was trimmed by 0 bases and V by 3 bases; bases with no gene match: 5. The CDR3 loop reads CASSSWTGVNTEAFF. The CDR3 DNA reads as TGTGCCAGCAGCTCTTGGACAGGAGTGAACACTGAAGCTTTCTTT.

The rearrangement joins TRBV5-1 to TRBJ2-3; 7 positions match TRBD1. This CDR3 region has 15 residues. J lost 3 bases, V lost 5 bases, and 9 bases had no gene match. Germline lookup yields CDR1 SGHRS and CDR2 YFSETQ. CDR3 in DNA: TGCGCCAGCAGTTTAACAGGGGAAATGACAGATACGCAGTATTTT. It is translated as CASSLTGEMTDTQYF.

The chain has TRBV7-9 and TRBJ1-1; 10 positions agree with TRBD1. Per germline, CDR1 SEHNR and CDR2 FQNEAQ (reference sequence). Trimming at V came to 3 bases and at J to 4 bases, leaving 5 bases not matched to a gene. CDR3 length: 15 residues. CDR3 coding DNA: TGTGCCAGCAGCTTGGGACAGGGGATAGGCACTGAAGCTTTCTTT. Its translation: CASSLGQGIGTEAFF.

In DNA form, the CDR3 reads TGTGCCAGCAGTGAAGCGAGGACTGAAGCTTTCTTT. Amino acids: CASSEARTEAFF. The chain is built from TRBV6-1 and TRBJ1-1, with no clear D. V lost 0 bases and J 5 bases, leaving 4 bases between the germline ends. Germline CDR1 reads MNHNS; CDR2 reads SASEGT. The CDR3 length is 12 residues.

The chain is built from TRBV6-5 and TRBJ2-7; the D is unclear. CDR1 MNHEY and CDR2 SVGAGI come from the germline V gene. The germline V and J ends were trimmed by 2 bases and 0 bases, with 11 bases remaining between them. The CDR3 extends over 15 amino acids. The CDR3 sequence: CASSYAAGFSYEQYF. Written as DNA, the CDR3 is TGTGCCAGCAGTTACGCCGCAGGTTTCTCCTACGAGCAGTACTTC.

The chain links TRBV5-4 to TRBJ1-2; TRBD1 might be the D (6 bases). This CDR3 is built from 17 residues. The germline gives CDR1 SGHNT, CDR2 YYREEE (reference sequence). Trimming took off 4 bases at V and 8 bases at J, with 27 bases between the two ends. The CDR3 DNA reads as TGTGCCAGCAGCCCGATCACAGGGAGTACAGGCTTGAGGGGCTACACCTTC. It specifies CASSPITGSTGLRGYTF.

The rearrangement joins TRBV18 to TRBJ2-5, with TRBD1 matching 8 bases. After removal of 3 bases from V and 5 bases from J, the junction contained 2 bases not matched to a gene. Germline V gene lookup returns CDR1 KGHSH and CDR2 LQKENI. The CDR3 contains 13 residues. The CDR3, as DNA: TGTGCCAGCTCACCGGGACAGGTGGAGACCCAGTACTTC. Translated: CASSPGQVETQYF.

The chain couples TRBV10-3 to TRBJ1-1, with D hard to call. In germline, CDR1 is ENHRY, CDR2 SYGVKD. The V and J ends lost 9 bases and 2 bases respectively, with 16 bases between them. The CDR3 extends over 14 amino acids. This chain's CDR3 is CAIQTPPPNTEAFF. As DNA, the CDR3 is TGTGCCATACAGACACCGCCCCCTAACACTGAAGCTTTCTTT.

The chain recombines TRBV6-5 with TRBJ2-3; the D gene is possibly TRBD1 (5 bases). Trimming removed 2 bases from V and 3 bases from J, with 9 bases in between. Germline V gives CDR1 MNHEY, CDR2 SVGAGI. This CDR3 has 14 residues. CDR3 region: CASSYTTGTDTQYF. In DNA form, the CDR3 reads TGTGCCAGCAGTTACACCACAGGAACAGATACGCAGTATTTT.

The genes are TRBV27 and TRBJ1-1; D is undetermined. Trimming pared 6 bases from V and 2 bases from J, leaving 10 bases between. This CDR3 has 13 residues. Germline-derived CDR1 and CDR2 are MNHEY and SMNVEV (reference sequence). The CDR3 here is CASSPETNTEAFF. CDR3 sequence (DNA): TGTGCCAGCAGCCCTGAAACAAACACTGAAGCTTTCTTT.